The T cell receptor (beta chain) described here comes from a study of shared clonotypes between healthy human individuals. CD45RO negativity and positive selection for CCR7 defined naive CD8 cells, a population that excluded terminally differentiated effector memory CD45RA+ cells. Donors had no recently reported acute infections or vaccinations and were HIV-negative. Details on this clone: The target antigen is unknown.

CDR1 is LGHNA, CDR2 YSLEER, per germline. CDR3 length equals 16 residues. V shed 1 base and J shed 0 bases, with 13 bases lying between them. General observations from the study: In having few donors, the study represented limited genetic and exposure-history diversity. Several donors shared about 4.8% of their naive CD4 clonotypes.

In the original analysis: Filtering differed, since immunoSEQ gave only junction sequences and no quality scores. Clones were sequenced by immunoSEQ multiplex PCR, and TCRdb holds only the in-frame ones, with some missing. The D gene and trimming were derived from the DNA, and the V and J assignments and clone size from that table. The sample contains some 2.1 million clones, 90% to 95% of which appear only once. Sequencing was done on a sample of naive CD8+ T cells from PBMCs. The source of this sequence is a man younger than 35 in good health. Some clones in this sample may be carry-over from other donors' samples. This chain connects TRBV4-3 to TRBJ2-7; TRBD1 is a possible D gene (6 bases). The DNA of the CDR3 is TGCGCCAGCAGCCAAGGAAGGACAGTCAGCTCCTACGAGCAGTACTTC. Protein sequence: CASSQGRTVSSYEQYF.